The 4 T cell receptor beta chains presented below share a single source sample, sequenced in a study of breast tumors, draining lymph nodes, adjacent tissues. Samples came from axillary lymph nodes draining the breast cancer. Using its own MiXCR run on the multiplex PCR reads, TCRdb lists one record per CDR3 protein. The sample holds 270,000 or so distinct CDR3 sequences; 30% to 35% are singletons and the top ten take under 1.2%. Sequenced input: axillary lymph node tissue. Every receptor here comes from a female donor with breast cancer. Some clones in this sample may be carry-over from other donors' samples.

The sample holds a few counts of this clonotype. The chain links TRBV6-1 to TRBJ1-2, with D uncertain. The ends were cut back, 10 bases at V and 5 bases at J, with 11 bases in the middle. The CDR3 runs to 11 residues. Looked up from germline, CDR1 is MNHNS and CDR2 is SASEGT. The DNA for the CDR3 is TGTGCCACATATTGGGGATATGGCTACACCTTC. Translating it yields CATYWGYGYTF.

This clonotype was counted at least ten times. This chain uses TRBV7-3 with TRBJ2-2, with D perhaps TRBD2 (5 bases). The CDR3 sequence is 12 residues long. The germline V gene encodes CDR1 SGHTA and CDR2 FQGTGA. The CDR3 bases are TGTGCTTGTGGGCGGGTTGGCGGGGAGCTGTTTTTT. It is translated as CACGRVGGELFF.

Ten or more counts support this clonotype. The chain carries TRBV19 and TRBJ1-5; 8 bases are shared with TRBD1. There are 16 residues in the CDR3. Per germline, CDR1 LNHDA and CDR2 SQIVND (reference sequence). V lost 6 bases to trimming and J lost 6 bases; unmatched junction nucleotides: 13. In nucleotides, the CDR3 is TGTGCCAGTAGCTTCCTTACAGGGGGTAGCTCTCAGCCCCAGCATTTT. This gives the protein CASSFLTGGSSQPQHF. The full variable domain, in which reference TRBV19 and TRBJ1-5 provide the parts outside the CDR3, is DGGITQSPKYLFRKEGQNVTLSCEQNLNHDAMYWYRQDPGQGLRLIYYSQIVNDFQKGDIAEGYSVSREKKESFPLTVTSAQKNPTAFYLCASSFLTGGSSQPQHFGDGTRLSIL.

This clonotype was seen repeatedly, ten times or more. V gene TRBV6-1 combines with J gene TRBJ1-4, with TRBD1 identical over 7 bases. After removal of 6 bases from V and 2 bases from J, the junction contained 3 bases not matched to a gene. Germline V gene lookup returns CDR1 MNHNS and CDR2 SASEGT. The CDR3 is 14 residues long. The CDR3: CASRTGTTNEKLFF. The CDR3 bases are TGTGCCAGCAGGACAGGGACGACTAATGAAAAACTGTTTTTT.